This T cell receptor beta chain was sequenced during a study of T-cell reconstitution after alpha-beta-depleted transplantation in children. For TCRbeta, the library was prepared with unique molecular identifiers. From the PCR reads, TCRdb called clonotypes with MiXCR, one entry per CDR3 protein. The sample includes about 610,000 distinct CDR3 sequences, approximately 10% seen only once; the top ten take about 4.2%. This CDR3 has 17 residues. The V and J ends lost 5 bases and 0 bases respectively, with 14 bases between them. The receptor's source is a human donor who donated a stem cell graft to a child with acute myeloid leukemia. This chain connects TRBV12-3 or TRBV12-4 to TRBJ1-6, with D perhaps TRBD1 (6 bases). Specimen: PBMCs from the stem cell graft donor, collected from the stem cell graft. CDR3 sequence (DNA): TGTGCCAGCAGTCGACGGACAGAAGGCTCCTATAATTCACCCCTCCACTTT. It specifies CASSRRTEGSYNSPLHF.